The source of this T cell receptor beta chain is a study of OX40 agonist ivuxolimab in advanced cancers. Across the study: The patients received agonistic anti-OX40 (CD134) antibody ivuxolimab. At doses from 0.01 to 10 mg/kg, patients were given intravenous ivuxolimab every 2 weeks. Dose-escalation patients were diagnosed with hepatocellular carcinoma, melanoma, renal cell cancer or head and neck cancer. Whole-study findings and limits: In the expanded peripheral T cells, antigen specificity was never determined.

The CDR3 runs to 21 residues. Trimming at V came to 1 base and at J to 0 bases, leaving 12 bases not matched to a gene. The germline V gene has CDR1 SQVTM and CDR2 ANQGSEA. With regard to this clone: What it recognizes is unknown.

Profiling relied on immunoSEQ multiplex PCR, and the TCRdb table lists in-frame clones only, not all of them. The table records roughly 80,000 clones, about 93% of them present only once. The receptor's source is an adult with an advanced solid tumor such as melanoma, head and neck, liver or kidney cancer. This specimen consisted of CD4+ or CD8+ T cells sorted from blood, obtained in a trial of the OX40 agonist ivuxolimab. The chain carries TRBV29-1 and TRBJ2-1, with 16 bases identical to TRBD2. CDR3 nucleotide sequence: TGCAGCGTTGAAGGAATCGGGACTAGCGGGAGGGCCCGAAGCTCCTACAATGAGCAGTTCTTC. Translated: CSVEGIGTSGRARSSYNEQFF.